A selection of T cell receptor beta chains follows, all from one sample in a study of cytomegalovirus exposure and HLA in healthy donors. Libraries were prepared by immunoSEQ multiplex PCR; TCRdb keeps only in-frame clonotypes and omits some of them. In the table there are tens of thousands of clones, 76% of which are singletons. The sample taken for sequencing was PBMCs. These receptors all come from a male donor in good health and CMV-seronegative. Each CDR3 is given with its conserved first and last residue. Fields, in order: CDR3 protein, CDR3 DNA, D gene, J gene, V gene, clone size. The D gene is left open where the match is weak. Not every row has a clone size; where given, it reads once, few, many or a size class.

CASSFTGQGGQPQHF TGTGCCAGCAGCTTTACGGGTCAGGGAGGGCAGCCCCAGCATTTT . TRBJ1-5 TRBV7-2 .
CASSSGQGGEAFF TGTGCCAGCAGCTCGGGACAGGGCGGTGAAGCTTTCTTT TRBD1 TRBJ1-1 TRBV7-3 .
CASSPRDNEQFF TGTGCCAGCAGCCCTCGGGACAATGAGCAGTTCTTC . TRBJ2-1 TRBV6-5 .
CAGEGGAGGANVLTF TGTGCCGGAGAGGGGGGGGCGGGTGGGGCCAACGTCCTGACTTTC . TRBJ2-6 TRBV6-1 .
CASQTQGYSNQPQHF TGTGCCAGCCAAACTCAGGGGTATAGCAATCAGCCCCAGCATTTT . TRBJ1-5 TRBV28 .
CASSLVGRGSGNTIYF TGCGCCAGCAGCTTGGTGGGCAGGGGGTCTGGAAACACCATATATTTT TRBD1 TRBJ1-3 TRBV5-1 .
CASSLFQGGSTDTQYF TGTGCCAGCAGCTTATTCCAAGGGGGCAGCACAGATACGCAGTATTTT TRBD1 TRBJ2-3 TRBV7-9 few
CASSLGGQGVYEQYF TGTGCCAGCAGTTTGGGGGGACAGGGGGTGTACGAGCAGTACTTC TRBD1 TRBJ2-7 TRBV28 few
CAISVGSSEVYEQYF TGTGCCATCAGTGTCGGATCTAGCGAAGTCTACGAGCAGTACTTC . TRBJ2-7 TRBV10-3 few
CASTPGVGVAEAFF TGTGCCAGCACCCCTGGGGTGGGAGTTGCTGAAGCTTTCTTT . TRBJ1-1 TRBV6-1 few
CASSYGNSGNTIYF TGTGCCAGCAGTTACGGAAACAGCGGAAACACCATATATTTT . TRBJ1-3 TRBV6-5 .
CAISESGLIYGYTF TGTGCCATCAGTGAATCAGGGTTGATTTATGGCTACACCTTC . TRBJ1-2 TRBV10-3 .
CASSFGSPSEQFF TGTGCCAGCAGCTTCGGCAGTCCTAGTGAGCAGTTCTTC . TRBJ2-1 TRBV11-2 .
CAISHRDRGLNGQFF TGTGCCATCAGCCACCGGGACAGGGGGCTCAATGGGCAGTTCTTC TRBD1 TRBJ2-1 TRBV5-6 .
CASSMDRLRADTQYF TGTGCCAGTAGTATGGACAGGCTAAGGGCAGATACGCAGTATTTT TRBD1 TRBJ2-3 TRBV19 .
CASSLDRGYEQYF TGCGCCAGCAGCTTGGACAGGGGCTACGAGCAGTACTTC TRBD1 TRBJ2-7 TRBV5-1 .
CAWRIVDTQYF TGTGCCTGGAGGATAGTAGATACGCAGTATTTT . TRBJ2-3 TRBV30 .
CASSFLQRREQFF TGTGCCAGCAGCTTTCTACAGAGAAGGGAGCAGTTCTTC . TRBJ2-1 TRBV13 .
CASTRDRPSSGEQYF TGTGCCAGCACCAGGGACAGACCTAGTTCCGGCGAGCAGTACTTC TRBD1 TRBJ2-7 TRBV6-6 .
CASSRVGSPDTQYF TGCGCCAGCAGCCGGGTGGGGAGCCCAGATACGCAGTATTTT . TRBJ2-3 TRBV4-1 .
CAISPPGNTEAFF TGTGCCATCTCCCCCCCGGGAAACACTGAAGCTTTCTTT . TRBJ1-1 TRBV10-3 .